This T cell receptor beta chain was documented in a study of blood T cell repertoires in COVID-19. Study summary: Samples taken during acute and convalescent COVID-19 were collected in the United States, Italy and Spain. T cells, B-cell-depleted T cells, or PBMCs supplied cDNA or gDNA.

The CDR3 totals 16 residues. From germline, CDR1 is DFQATT and CDR2 SNEGSKA (reference sequence). The ends lost 3 bases at V and 4 bases at J; junction bases unmatched: 10. In this sample, this clone turned up once. As handled by the study authors: Reference gene primers were amplified, and this amplification served to estimate nucleated cell counts. The data were produced by immunoSEQ multiplex PCR, yet TCRdb's version contains in-frame clones alone and is incomplete. V and J calls plus clone size are reproduced from that table; the DNA served to infer D and trimming. Seen here are roughly 120,000 clones, 85% observed once, and the top ten hold about 13%.

The chain recombines TRBV20-1 with TRBJ2-1; TRBD1 matches at 9 bases. The sequence derives from a human donor in a cohort sampled during active COVID-19. The sequencing input was peripheral blood. Here the CDR3 reads CSASPPDRGRYNEQFF. The DNA of the CDR3 is TGCAGTGCTAGTCCTCCTGACAGGGGGAGGTACAATGAGCAGTTCTTC.